Detailed here is one T cell receptor (beta chain). No antigen is known for it. After removal of 6 bases from V and 1 base from J, the junction contained 7 bases not matched to a gene. CDR1 and CDR2 (germline): SNHLY, FYNNEI. The CDR3 runs 15 residues. Some clones are missing from TCRdb's copy, which holds only in-frame ones; the method was immunoSEQ multiplex PCR. In the table there are 15,000 to 20,000 clones, 80% to 85% of which are singletons. This sample is drawn from a study of cytotoxic CD8 clonotypes in ibrutinib-treated CLL. Overall study context: Overall, about 25 responses were partial and 2 complete; following median around 68 months, approximately 15 patients stayed remitted and approximately 12 progressed. It was after a median approximately twelve months of treatment, range 6 to 36, that response samples were taken. General study findings and limits: Increased clonality at ibrutinib response gave way to a return toward baseline at progression. Baseline levels of clonality went above those of age-matched healthy donors and moved with circulating CD8+ T-cell counts.

This receptor was obtained from a human donor with chronic lymphocytic leukemia. The sample here was PBMCs, taken before ibrutinib treatment. The chain combines TRBV2 with TRBJ2-7; 9 bases match TRBD1. CDR3 region: CASRPPGQGSYEQYF. Written as DNA, the CDR3 is TGTGCCAGCAGGCCCCCGGGACAGGGTTCCTACGAGCAGTACTTC.